One T cell receptor beta chain is described in this entry. Its antigen is not known. This record belongs to a study of cytomegalovirus exposure and HLA in healthy donors. Study as a whole: Assignment to the Caucasian-associated ancestry cluster applied to approximately 80% of the approximately 400 genotyped donors.

Study results and limitations: Per a prior analysis, the majority of TCR beta V segments were productive roughly 90% or roughly 30% of the time.

Healthy individuals who donated bone marrow served as the donors. Donors were ostensibly healthy at sampling, although undocumented immune exposures were probable. The PCR contained 60 Vbeta and 13 Jbeta primers. Only in-frame clones appear in the TCRdb table, and some are missing; sequencing was by immunoSEQ multiplex PCR. This table has over 150,000 clones, 73% appearing once. The source is a woman aged 18-29 years in good health and CMV-seropositive. The sequenced material came from PBMCs.

The CDR3 DNA is TGTGCCAGCAGCGTAGCCGGGAACAATGAGCAGTTCTTC. Its protein is CASSVAGNNEQFF. The genes are TRBV9 and TRBJ2-1; weak D call: TRBD2 (5 bases). Germline CDR1 and CDR2: SGDLS and YYNGEE. CDR3 length: 13 amino acids. Trimming took 0 bases from V and 5 from J, leaving 6 bases between them.